This T cell receptor (beta chain) was captured by sequencing in a study of T cells in localized non-small cell lung cancer. Whole-study findings and limits: Overall survival was longer when the density of T cells in the blood was higher. Sequencing was limited to one tumor region, leaving the possibility of heterogeneity open. Turning up in adjacent lung were a median around 60 of the top 100 tumor clones. T cell clonality was highest in uninvolved adjacent lung, above tumor.

Remarks on this clone: Its matching antigen is unknown.

J was trimmed by 3 bases and V by 1 base; bases with no gene match: 3. The CDR3 consists of 15 residues. Germline CDR1 is LGHNA and CDR2 is YNFKEQ. The method was immunoSEQ multiplex PCR; TCRdb's version includes in-frame clones alone and lacks a portion of them. The repertoire holds several thousand clones, about 90% seen once, with roughly 5% in the top ten. The chain recombines TRBV4-2 with TRBJ1-5, with 7 bases matching TRBD1. Sequencing was performed on peripheral blood mononuclear cells, taken before any cancer treatment. The receptor was derived from a male donor at least 60 years old with stage II lung adenocarcinoma. CDR3 DNA: TGTGCCAGCAGCCAAGGACAGGGTAACAATCAGCCCCAGCATTTT. It translates to CASSQGQGNNQPQHF.